Below are 28 T cell receptor beta chains sequenced from a single sample in a study of OX40 agonist ivuxolimab in advanced cancers. TCRdb's copy holds only in-frame clones and misses some; the assay was immunoSEQ multiplex PCR. The sample records approximately 87,000 clones, around nine tenths being singletons. The sequences come from CD4+ or CD8+ T cells sorted from blood, collected in a trial of the OX40 agonist ivuxolimab. The receptors originated from an adult with an advanced solid tumor such as melanoma, head and neck, liver or kidney cancer.

The rearrangement links TRBV2 to TRBJ2-7; D is perhaps TRBD1 or TRBD2 (5 bases each). The CDR3 length is 14 residues. Per the germline V gene, CDR1 is SNHLY and CDR2 is FYNNEI. The V end lost 10 bases, the J end lost 0 bases, and 16 bases lay between the germline ends. In nucleotides, the CDR3 is TGTGCCATTTCCGGGACGGCGAGCTCCTACGAGCAGTACTTC. Protein sequence: CAISGTASSYEQYF.

This rearrangement joins TRBV14 to TRBJ1-6, with unresolved D. In germline, CDR1 is SGHDN, CDR2 FVKESK. The germline V and J ends were trimmed by 6 bases and 7 bases, with 10 bases remaining between them. The CDR3 has 13 amino acids. CDR3 region: CASSPNYNSPLHF. CDR3 DNA sequence: TGTGCCAGCAGTCCTAACTACAATTCACCCCTCCACTTT. Filled out from reference TRBV14 and TRBJ1-6, the complete variable domain reads EAGVTQFPSHSVIEKGQTVTLRCDPISGHDNLYWYRRVMGKEIKFLLHFVKESKQDESGMPNNRFLAERTGGTYSTLKVQPAELEDSGVYFCASSPNYNSPLHFGNGTRLTVT.

J is TRBJ2-7 and V is TRBV28; 8 bases line up with TRBD2. The length of the CDR3 is 14 residues. Germline V gene lookup returns CDR1 MDHEN and CDR2 SYDVKM. Trimming took 5 bases from V and 3 from J; bases not matched to a gene: 6. The CDR3 spells CASSLHTSGYEQYF. The DNA of the CDR3 is TGTGCCAGCAGTCTACACACTAGCGGCTACGAGCAGTACTTC.

This chain uses TRBV5-4 with TRBJ2-3; 11 positions agree with TRBD2. V gave up 0 bases and J gave up 1 base; unmatched junction bases: 4. Germline V gene data show CDR1 as SGHNT and CDR2 as YYREEE (reference sequence). CDR3 length equals 17 residues. The CDR3 DNA is TGTGCCAGCAGCTTGGACCTAGCGGGAGGTCGCACAGATACGCAGTATTTT. Protein product: CASSLDLAGGRTDTQYF.

This rearrangement joins TRBV7-2 to TRBJ2-1; 8 bases are a match to TRBD2. V trimming: 1 base; J trimming: 8 bases; junction bases outside the gene matches: 10. This CDR3 contains 16 residues. Germline CDR1 and CDR2: SGHTA and FQGNSA. In nucleotides, the CDR3 is TGTGCCAGCAGCTTAGGGCGGGGGGCCCCCTTGGATGAGCAGTTCTTC. Residues: CASSLGRGAPLDEQFF. Full variable domain (rest looked up from reference TRBV7-2 and TRBJ2-1): GAGVSQSPSNKVTEKGKDVELRCDPISGHTALYWYRQSLGQGLEFLIYFQGNSAPDKSGLPSDRFSAERTGGSVSTLTIQRTQQEDSAVYLCASSLGRGAPLDEQFFGPGTRLTVL.

This chain links TRBV5-6 with TRBJ1-1; maybe TRBD1 (5 bases). Germline assignment: CDR1 SGHDT and CDR2 YYEEEE. The CDR3 contains 15 residues. The V and J ends lost 4 bases and 1 base respectively, with 14 bases between them. This CDR3 reads CASSPGLGRNTEAFF. CDR3 DNA: TGTGCCAGCAGCCCGGGGCTGGGGCGGAACACTGAAGCTTTCTTT.

The rearrangement joins TRBV5-4 to TRBJ2-5, with TRBD2 matching over 14 bases. The germline CDR1 and CDR2 sequences are SGHNT and YYREEE (reference sequence). The CDR3 runs to 18 residues. V dropped 3 bases and J dropped 6; count of bases not matched to a gene: 13. As DNA, the CDR3 is TGTGCCAGCAGCTCGTCCGGGACTAGCGGGAGAGAGGGAAAGACCCAGTACTTC. Translating gives CASSSSGTSGREGKTQYF.

This sequence joins TRBV14 and TRBJ2-1; no firm D call. Germline V gene sequence: CDR1 SGHDN, CDR2 FVKESK. The CDR3 loop spans 15 amino acids. Deletions cut 0 bases from V and 9 bases from J, with 15 bases between. CDR3 in amino acids: CASSQDRRPYGEQFF. The CDR3 DNA sequence: TGTGCCAGCAGCCAAGACCGGCGACCGTACGGTGAGCAGTTCTTC.

The chain employs TRBV7-9 and TRBJ2-1, with D perhaps given as TRBD1 or TRBD2 (6 bases each). Trimming took 8 bases from V and 7 from J, leaving 18 bases between them. The CDR3 contains 14 residues. Germline V gives CDR1 SEHNR, CDR2 FQNEAQ (reference sequence). The CDR3 DNA follows: TGTGCCAGCTGGCGGACGGGGGCGGGTAATGAGCAGTTCTTC. Amino acids: CASWRTGAGNEQFF.

About this clone: At one boundary the junction diverges from the germline segment, which might be a read error. The CDR3 here is CASSTDRNTEAFF. CDR3 bases: TGTGCTAGCAGCACAGACAGGAACACTGAAGCTTTCTTT. V is TRBV7-7 and J is TRBJ1-1; D possibly corresponds to TRBD1 (5 bases). This CDR3 region has 13 residues. Germline V lookup: CDR1 SSHAT, CDR2 FNYEAQ (reference sequence).

CDR3 region: CASSSWTGETQYF. CDR3 nucleotide sequence: TGCGCCAGCAGCTCGTGGACCGGGGAGACCCAGTACTTC. The gene calls are TRBV5-1 and TRBJ2-5; D gene ambiguous. Per germline, CDR1 SGHRS and CDR2 YFSETQ. V was pared by 3 bases and J by 5 bases, with 11 bases between. This CDR3 contains 13 residues.

The chain is built from TRBV27 and TRBJ1-2; D is perhaps TRBD1 (6 bases). CDR3 length: 14 residues. The ends were cut back, 7 bases at V and 7 bases at J, with 19 bases in the middle. Germline V lookup: CDR1 MNHEY, CDR2 SMNVEV (reference sequence). CDR3 loop: CASNSGARIGGYTF. The CDR3 DNA reads as TGTGCCAGCAATTCAGGGGCCAGAATAGGTGGCTACACCTTC.

The chain combines TRBV7-9 with TRBJ1-2; D unresolved. Trimming stripped 1 base from V and 1 base from J, with 16 bases between. This CDR3 is 17 amino acids long. Germline assignment: CDR1 SEHNR and CDR2 FQNEAQ (reference sequence). CDR3 region: CASSLVARRESNYGYTF. The DNA of the CDR3 is TGTGCCAGCAGCTTAGTCGCCCGGCGGGAGAGTAACTATGGCTACACCTTC. Filled out from reference TRBV7-9 and TRBJ1-2, the complete variable domain reads DTGVSQNPRHKITKRGQNVTFRCDPISEHNRLYWYRQTLGQGPEFLTYFQNEAQLEKSRLLSDRFSAERPKGSFSTLEIQRTEQGDSAMYLCASSLVARRESNYGYTFGSGTRLTVV.

The genes are TRBV28 and TRBJ1-3; perhaps TRBD1 as D (5 bases). Germline CDR1 reads MDHEN; CDR2 reads SYDVKM. V gave up 5 bases and J gave up 0 bases, with 11 bases separating them. The CDR3 runs 15 residues. DNA of the CDR3: TGTGCCAGCAGTACCCCAGGGTTCTCTGGAAACACCATATATTTT. The encoded protein is CASSTPGFSGNTIYF.

The chain couples TRBV30 to TRBJ2-7; 9 nucleotides align to TRBD1. The V and J ends lost 3 bases and 3 bases, in that order; junction bases with no gene match: 9. Germline V gene lookup returns CDR1 GTSNPN and CDR2 SVGIG (reference sequence). This CDR3 has 15 amino acids. This chain's CDR3 is CAWSPGQGLIYEQYF. The CDR3 nucleotides read TGTGCCTGGAGCCCGGGACAGGGTTTAATCTACGAGCAGTACTTC.

J is TRBJ1-1 and V is TRBV30; TRBD1 matches at 11 bases. This CDR3 is built from 17 residues. Germline V gene data show CDR1 as GTSNPN and CDR2 as SVGIG (reference sequence). The V segment lost 3 bases and the J segment 0 bases; nucleotides outside the gene matches: 9. In DNA, the CDR3 is TGTGCCTGGAGCCCACGGACAGGGGGCTCTATGAACACTGAAGCTTTCTTT. It translates to CAWSPRTGGSMNTEAFF.

J is TRBJ1-5 and V is TRBV6-5; TRBD1 is a possible D gene (6 bases). Looked up from germline, CDR1 is MNHEY and CDR2 is SVGAGI. V was cut by 5 bases and J by 2 bases, with 13 bases left in between. This CDR3 spans 15 amino acids. The CDR3 nucleotides read TGTGCCAGCAGTCGAACAGGGAACGGCAATCAGCCCCAGCATTTT. It yields the protein CASSRTGNGNQPQHF.

Written as DNA, the CDR3 is TGCGCCAGCAGCCCTCGTCCGGGGGCCTACGAGCAGTACTTC. It encodes CASSPRPGAYEQYF. The V and J genes are TRBV5-1 and TRBJ2-7, with D possibly TRBD2 on 6 matching bases. The CDR3 runs 14 residues. Between the trimmed V and J ends, which lost 4 bases and 2 bases, there was a span of 13 bases. Germline V gene sequence: CDR1 SGHRS, CDR2 YFSETQ.

The chain combines TRBV19 with TRBJ1-2, with no clear D. This CDR3 has 11 amino acids. CDR1 is LNHDA and CDR2 is SQIVND in the germline V gene (reference sequence). V was clipped by 1 base and J by 8 bases, with 5 bases between them. CDR3 residues: CASSIVGGYTF. The CDR3 DNA reads TGTGCCAGTAGTATAGTAGGGGGCTACACCTTC.

V is TRBV19 and J is TRBJ2-2; perhaps TRBD2 as D (5 bases). This CDR3 is built from 15 residues. The V end was cut by 3 bases, the J end by 5 bases, with 13 bases between. Germline loops: CDR1 LNHDA, CDR2 SQIVND (reference sequence). CDR3 coding DNA: TGTGCCAGTAGTATGAGAAGGGAGACGACCGGGGAGCTGTTTTTT. Encoded protein: CASSMRRETTGELFF.

The chain recombines TRBV7-8 with TRBJ1-2; D might be TRBD1 (6 bases). Germline CDR1 reads SGHVS; CDR2 reads FQNEAQ. V dropped 5 bases and J dropped 8 bases, with 15 bases sitting between them. The CDR3 has 13 residues. The CDR3 spells CASSPWGPGGYTF. CDR3 coding DNA: TGTGCCAGCAGCCCCTGGGGGCCGGGGGGCTACACCTTC.

The CDR3 region is CASSVGRMNTEAFF. Written as DNA, the CDR3 is TGTGCCAGCAGTGTGGGACGGATGAACACTGAAGCTTTCTTT. The genes are TRBV6-1 and TRBJ1-1; D may be TRBD1 (5 bases). The CDR3 is made up of 14 amino acids. Germline V lookup: CDR1 MNHNS, CDR2 SASEGT. The ends were cut back, 4 bases at V and 0 bases at J, with 9 bases in the middle.

This rearrangement joins TRBV7-3 to TRBJ2-5; D may be TRBD2 (6 bases). The germline gives CDR1 SGHTA, CDR2 FQGTGA. The ends were cut back, 2 bases at V and 4 bases at J, with 17 bases in the middle. The CDR3 spans 16 residues. CDR3 DNA: TGTGCCAGCAGCTTAGGGTCTAGCGAGAAGGGAGAGACCCAGTACTTC. Protein sequence: CASSLGSSEKGETQYF.

V and J are TRBV21-1 and TRBJ1-5; the DNA was not compared with TRBD1, the D call given in the table. TRBV21-1 is a documented pseudogene. The CDR3 has 19 amino acids. The CDR3 DNA reads TGTGCCAGCAGCAACGATTGGAACCGGGACAAGGATAGCAATCAGCCCCAGCATTTT. Translation: CASSNDWNRDKDSNQPQHF.

V usage is TRBV2 and J usage is TRBJ1-2; TRBD1 aligns across 9 bases. The length of the CDR3 is 14 residues. Germline CDR1 and CDR2: SNHLY and FYNNEI. The J segment lost 7 bases and the V segment lost 4 bases, leaving 7 bases of the junction unmatched. The CDR3 nucleotides are TGTGCCAGCAGTGCGGGACAGGGAGGTGCTGGCTACACCTTC. Translation gives CASSAGQGGAGYTF.

The chain employs TRBV5-5 and TRBJ2-7; TRBD2 matches at 7 bases. The trim removed 4 bases at V and 4 bases at J, leaving 11 bases unmatched. Looked up from germline, CDR1 is SGHKS and CDR2 is YYEKEE (reference sequence). CDR3 length equals 15 residues. The CDR3 DNA is TGTGCCAGCAGCCTGGGGTCTTCAGCGGGGTACGAGCAGTACTTC. Translation: CASSLGSSAGYEQYF.

The chain carries TRBV28 and TRBJ2-5, with D perhaps TRBD2 (6 bases). The CDR3 consists of 15 residues. Germline V gene lookup returns CDR1 MDHEN and CDR2 SYDVKM. V was trimmed by 5 bases and J by 2 bases, leaving 15 bases between them. CDR3: CASSVIFGGQETQYF. The CDR3 DNA is TGTGCCAGCAGTGTCATCTTCGGGGGACAAGAGACCCAGTACTTC.

The chain carries TRBV7-2 and TRBJ1-5; D is unclear. Trimming left V 1 base short and J 0 bases short, with 10 bases between. The CDR3 is 16 residues long. Germline loops: CDR1 SGHTA, CDR2 FQGNSA. Here the CDR3 reads CASSLGNRYSNQPQHF. DNA for the CDR3: TGTGCCAGCAGCTTAGGGAACAGATATAGCAATCAGCCCCAGCATTTT.